This T cell receptor (beta chain) was recorded in a study of OX40 agonist ivuxolimab in advanced cancers. Turning to the study itself: The study treated patients with ivuxolimab, an agonistic anti-OX40 (CD134) antibody. The mean age was approximately 60 years, ranging from about 23 to 79, with 65% to 85% of participants male.

Collection of blood occurred at baseline, at cycle 4 day 1, and at cycle 7 day 1. Generated by immunoSEQ multiplex PCR, the TCRdb table keeps only in-frame clones and is missing some. The sample consists of tens of thousands of clones, about 86% of them appearing once. General study points: The investigators did not determine what antigen specificity the expanded peripheral T cells had.

A remark on this clone: No antigen is known for it.

The CDR3 has 15 residues. The ends lost 5 bases at V and 2 bases at J; junction bases unmatched: 7. CDR1 PRHDT and CDR2 FYEKMQ come from the germline V gene (reference sequence). Material: CD4+ or CD8+ T cells sorted from blood, obtained in a trial of the OX40 agonist ivuxolimab. The genes are TRBV13 and TRBJ2-7; 9 nucleotides line up with TRBD2. This clonotype was sampled from an adult with an advanced solid tumor such as melanoma, head and neck, liver or kidney cancer. CDR3 region: CASSATSGRAYEQYF. Here the CDR3 DNA reads TGTGCCAGCAGCGCGACTAGCGGACGGGCCTACGAGCAGTACTTC.